This entry describes one TCR beta chain. The antigen remains unidentified. The data were obtained in a study of T cells in Graves' hyperthyroidism and ophthalmopathy. It was RNA transcripts that yielded the amplified TCR beta CDR3 regions. Using the HTBI primer set, a first-round RT-PCR was run on the TCR CDR3. MiXCR was run by TCRdb on the multiplex PCR reads, yielding one entry per CDR3 protein. The data hold roughly 500,000 distinct CDR3 sequences, with 46% observed a single time. J was trimmed by 4 bases and V by 0 bases; bases with no gene match: 8. The CDR3 length is 16 residues. The germline V gene encodes CDR1 ENHRY and CDR2 SYGVKD. Broader study findings: Ophthalmopathy and stable hyperthyroidism were told apart by a 13 V-J model. The model identified upcoming ophthalmopathy a median approximately six months ahead of onset.

The TCR was taken from an adult woman with Graves' disease, either hyperthyroidism or ophthalmopathy (not recorded which). V is TRBV10-3 and J is TRBJ2-7, with 8 bases lining up with TRBD2. Sequences were obtained from peripheral blood or thyroid tissue (not recorded which). This chain's CDR3 is CAISESPTGGPYEQYF. The CDR3 nucleotides are TGTGCCATCAGTGAGTCCCCAACGGGAGGGCCGTACGAGCAGTACTTC.